The present T cell receptor (beta chain) was sequenced within a study of blood T cell repertoires in COVID-19. Study summary: Two consecutive negative NP/OP PCR tests, clearance, or resolved symptoms defined Cohort 3 recovery. PBMCs, B-cell-depleted T cells, or T cells were the source of the cDNA or gDNA that made up the material.

TCRdb's table, derived via immunoSEQ multiplex PCR, lists solely in-frame clones and lacks some. The sample consists of hundreds of thousands of clones, about 90% of them appearing once. Self-reported history from a screening survey and questionnaire set each donor's cohort. This clonotype originated in a man between 35 and 55 years old in a cohort exposed to, infected with or recovered from COVID-19 (not recorded which). The sequencing sample was made of PBMCs or T cells enriched from blood (not recorded which).

CDR3 protein: CASSVVRGQVNEAFF. DNA for the CDR3: TGTGCCAGCAGCGTTGTCCGAGGACAGGTCAATGAAGCTTTCTTT. The V gene is TRBV13, the J gene TRBJ1-1, with 7 positions matching TRBD1. CDR1 is PRHDT, CDR2 FYEKMQ, per germline (reference sequence). V lost 5 bases to trimming and J lost 7 bases; unmatched junction nucleotides: 13. The CDR3 loop spans 15 amino acids.